The 17 T cell receptor beta chains below all came from one sample that was sequenced in a study of cytomegalovirus exposure and HLA in healthy donors listed by TCRdb under 2017. Libraries were built with the immunoSEQ multiplex PCR assay. The multiplex PCR relied on a mix of 60 forward primers for TCR Vbeta segments and 13 reverse primers for TCR Jbeta segments. Entries here come from immuneACCESS through TCRdb and include only in-frame sequences with V and J called. Some clones fail to appear in such tables; in the studies checked, an unresolved V gene covers under half of the shortfall, and the cause of the remainder is unknown. The sample yields approximately 200,000 clones; about 83% were counted once. 1.2% to 1.5% of the sample belongs to the ten largest clones. The specimen sequenced was PBMCs. The origin of the receptors is a girl aged 5 to 17 in good health and CMV-seronegative.

The chain joins TRBV7-3 to TRBJ2-2; 9 bases are shared with TRBD1. CDR1 SGHTA and CDR2 FQGTGA come from the germline V gene. The CDR3 runs to 19 residues. J lost 5 bases, V lost 0 bases, and 13 bases had no gene match. The CDR3 reads CASSLTFPGQGLGTGELFF. The CDR3 region has the DNA TGTGCCAGCAGCTTAACGTTCCCGGGACAGGGTTTAGGAACCGGGGAGCTGTTTTTT.

The rearrangement links TRBV18 to TRBJ2-5; 7 bases are a match to TRBD1. The length of the CDR3 is 16 residues. Germline values: CDR1 KGHSH, CDR2 LQKENI. Trimming removed 4 bases from V and 5 bases from J; junction bases left unmatched: 13. In DNA form, the CDR3 reads TGTGCCAGCTCACATACTAACACAGGGGTCGAGGAGACCCAGTACTTC. Its protein product is CASSHTNTGVEETQYF.

This sequence joins TRBV5-4 and TRBJ2-5, with D perhaps matching TRBD2 (5 bases). This CDR3 comprises 17 residues. Trimming cost V 4 bases and J 1 base, with 20 bases left between them. Germline V gene lookup returns CDR1 SGHNT and CDR2 YYREEE (reference sequence). CDR3 nucleotide sequence: TGTGCCAGCAGCCCTGCACGGACGGGGTACCTCCAAGAGACCCAGTACTTC. This sequence encodes CASSPARTGYLQETQYF.

The V and J genes are TRBV7-8 and TRBJ2-7; D call uncertain. V was clipped by 2 bases and J by 2 bases, with 10 bases between them. CDR3 length: 14 amino acids. CDR1 is SGHVS, CDR2 FQNEAQ, per germline. CDR3 protein: CASSLSSMAYEQYF. In DNA, the CDR3 is TGTGCCAGCAGCTTATCGAGTATGGCCTACGAGCAGTACTTC.

A single count supports this clone. This sequence joins TRBV28 and TRBJ2-5; D not resolved. The tail of the sequence fits TRBJ2-7 better, so the J call may be wrong. Germline V gives CDR1 MDHEN, CDR2 SYDVKM. The CDR3 runs 16 residues. CDR3 region: CASSHPIVYWLSEQYF. CDR3 DNA sequence: TGTGCCAGCAGCCACCCGATCGTTTATTGGTTAAGCGAGCAGTACTTC.

The chain has TRBV18 and TRBJ2-3; possible D gene TRBD2, 5 bases. The ends were cut back, 5 bases at V and 4 bases at J, with 7 bases in the middle. Per the germline V gene, CDR1 is KGHSH and CDR2 is LQKENI. This CDR3 has 12 residues. Written as DNA, the CDR3 is TGTGCCAGCTCAGGGAGCTCAGATACGCAGTATTTT. Protein product: CASSGSSDTQYF.

CDR3 protein: CASSFGGLAGGFADTQYF. CDR3 coding DNA: TGTGCCAGCAGCTTCGGAGGACTAGCGGGGGGGTTTGCAGATACGCAGTATTTT. This chain links TRBV7-2 with TRBJ2-3, with 15 bases that match TRBD2. In germline, CDR1 is SGHTA, CDR2 FQGNSA. The CDR3 has 18 residues. Trimming took 3 bases from V and 4 from J; bases not matched to a gene: 8.

The chain uses TRBV29-1 and TRBJ2-5; TRBD1 matches at 9 bases. V was clipped by 7 bases and J by 4 bases; unmatched bases: 7. This CDR3 spans 13 amino acids. CDR1 is SQVTM and CDR2 is ANQGSEA in the germline V gene. In nucleotides, the CDR3 is TGCAGCGCAGACAGGGGGAAGCGAGAGACCCAGTACTTC. This sequence encodes CSADRGKRETQYF.

The rearrangement links TRBV10-3 to TRBJ1-2, with D possibly matching TRBD1 (5 bases). Germline lookup yields CDR1 ENHRY and CDR2 SYGVKD. The CDR3 runs to 13 residues. The V end was cut by 6 bases, the J end by 6 bases, with 14 bases between. CDR3 protein: CAISSRAWNGYTF. The CDR3 DNA reads as TGTGCCATCAGCTCCAGGGCTTGGAATGGCTACACCTTC.

The chain employs TRBV6-6 and TRBJ1-1, with D unclear. In germline, CDR1 is MNHNY, CDR2 SVGAGI (reference sequence). The CDR3 contains 13 residues. V was pared by 6 bases and J by 1 base, with 9 bases between. The CDR3 nucleotides read TGTGCCAGCAGCGCCACGGGGAACACTGAAGCTTTCTTT. Its protein product is CASSATGNTEAFF.

The chain has TRBV7-8 and TRBJ2-7; tentative D call: TRBD1 (7 bases). This CDR3 spans 15 amino acids. V dropped 5 bases and J dropped 0 bases, with 14 bases sitting between them. CDR1 and CDR2 (germline): SGHVS, FQNEAQ. CDR3 amino acids: CASSGQGGGSYEQYF. CDR3 DNA sequence: TGTGCCAGCAGCGGCCAGGGGGGAGGCTCCTACGAGCAGTACTTC.

This clone was observed a few times. The chain combines TRBV14 with TRBJ1-1; 7 nucleotides align to TRBD1. CDR3 length equals 14 residues. CDR1 is SGHDN, CDR2 FVKESK, per germline. The junction had 3 bases not matched to a gene; V was cut back by 1 base and J by 4 bases. CDR3 amino acids: CASSQVRGATEAFF. The CDR3 DNA follows: TGTGCCAGCAGCCAAGTCAGGGGGGCCACTGAAGCTTTCTTT.

DNA for the CDR3: TGTGCCAGCAGTTTACCACACCGGACCAGGGGTGGGACTGAAGCTTTCTTT. It translates to CASSLPHRTRGGTEAFF. The chain recombines TRBV28 with TRBJ1-1; perhaps TRBD1 as D (6 bases). Trimming removed 2 bases from V and 5 bases from J, with 21 bases in between. This CDR3 comprises 17 residues. Germline CDR1 MDHEN, CDR2 SYDVKM.

The V gene is TRBV7-2, the J gene TRBJ1-2; D remains unclear. V was pared by 5 bases and J by 0 bases, with 13 bases between. Germline V gene sequence: CDR1 SGHTA, CDR2 FQGNSA. The CDR3 runs 15 residues. The CDR3 DNA sequence: TGTGCCAGCAGCGTCGCGGGATCCTCTAACTATGGCTACACCTTC. Its protein product is CASSVAGSSNYGYTF.

The V call is TRBV10-3, the J call TRBJ2-1; 9 bases align to TRBD2. The germline V gene encodes CDR1 ENHRY and CDR2 SYGVKD. The CDR3 consists of 17 residues. V lost 2 bases, J lost 9 bases, and 14 bases stayed unmatched. CDR3 amino acids: CAISEESSGSLGGEQFF. In DNA, the CDR3 is TGTGCCATCAGTGAGGAGAGTAGCGGGAGTTTGGGTGGTGAGCAGTTCTTC.

The gene calls are TRBV4-3 and TRBJ2-4; 9 positions agree with TRBD1. J lost 8 bases, V lost 1 base, and 6 bases had no gene match. CDR3 size: 15 residues. Germline V gene sequence: CDR1 LGHNA, CDR2 YSLEER. The CDR3 spells CASSQGGQGWDIQYF. In DNA form, the CDR3 reads TGCGCCAGCAGCCAAGGGGGACAGGGATGGGACATTCAGTACTTC.

The J gene is TRBJ2-5, the V gene TRBV2, with a possible D match to TRBD2 (7 bases). The CDR3 covers 13 residues. V dropped 7 bases and J dropped 5 bases, with 14 bases sitting between them. CDR1 SNHLY and CDR2 FYNNEI come from the germline V gene. CDR3 DNA: TGTGCCAGCAACCGGGGGGCCCTGGAGACCCAGTACTTC. Translating gives CASNRGALETQYF.